Following are 9 T cell receptor beta chains from one sample sequenced in a study of naive and memory T cell subsets. An equimolar mix of two oligonucleotides served as the beta constant-region primer for TRBC1 and TRBC2. One entry per CDR3 protein, called by TCRdb with MiXCR from the UMI-ligation and nested PCR reads. The repertoire holds 130,000 to 150,000 distinct CDR3 sequences, with about 18% as singletons. The specimen sequenced was naive CD4+ T cells from blood. The origin of the receptors is a human donor in good health.

This clonotype was counted a few times. V is TRBV20-1 and J is TRBJ2-7; no clear D. Trimming left V 0 bases short and J 9 bases short, with 9 bases between. CDR1 is DFQATT, CDR2 SNEGSKA, per germline (reference sequence). This CDR3 is built from 11 residues. CDR3 sequence reads: CSARELPRQYF. CDR3 in DNA: TGCAGTGCTAGAGAACTCCCCAGGCAGTACTTC.

This clonotype has a count of ten or more. The chain combines TRBV18 with TRBJ2-1; 8 positions match TRBD2. CDR3 size: 17 residues. CDR1 and CDR2 (germline): KGHSH, LQKENI. J was trimmed by 1 base and V by 4 bases; bases with no gene match: 9. CDR3 loop: CASSLSRSGSSYNEQFF. CDR3 nucleotides: TGTGCCAGCTCACTGTCAAGGAGCGGGAGTTCCTACAATGAGCAGTTCTTC.

This clonotype was seen a few times. The chain joins TRBV7-2 to TRBJ1-1; possibly TRBD1 for D (5 bases). This CDR3 contains 16 residues. Trimming stripped 1 base from V and 0 bases from J, with 12 bases between. The germline gives CDR1 SGHTA, CDR2 FQGNSA. CDR3 sequence: CASSLGQLGMNTEAFF. DNA of the CDR3: TGTGCCAGCAGCTTAGGACAGTTGGGGATGAACACTGAAGCTTTCTTT.

This clonotype was counted ten times or more. The gene calls are TRBV29-1 and TRBJ2-7; D is unclear. Trimming took 0 bases from V and 7 from J, leaving 7 bases between them. Germline lookup yields CDR1 SQVTM and CDR2 ANQGSEA. The CDR3 consists of 11 residues. In DNA, the CDR3 is TGCAGCGTTGAAGACTCGTTGGAGCAGTACTTC. It translates to CSVEDSLEQYF.

In its sample, this clonotype was seen a few times. The genes are TRBV6-6 and TRBJ1-3; D remains unclear. CDR3 length: 16 amino acids. Trimming removed 2 bases from V and 4 bases from J, with 15 bases in between. Germline V lookup: CDR1 MNHNY, CDR2 SVGAGI (reference sequence). Here the CDR3 DNA reads TGTGCCAGCAGTTACAGGGCCAGTGGATCGGGAAACACCATATATTTT. It translates to CASSYRASGSGNTIYF.

This chain uses TRBV20-1 with TRBJ2-4, with D possibly being TRBD1 (6 bases). The ends were cut back, 3 bases at V and 8 bases at J, with 14 bases in the middle. The CDR3 loop spans 13 amino acids. Per germline, CDR1 DFQATT and CDR2 SNEGSKA (reference sequence). CDR3 DNA sequence: TGCAGTGCTAGCGTGGACAGCTCAGACATTCAGTACTTC. Translation: CSASVDSSDIQYF.

This clonotype has just a few counts. CDR3 in amino acids: CASSQAEVSYEQYF. CDR3 DNA: TGTGCCAGCAGCCAAGCCGAAGTCTCCTACGAGCAGTACTTC. The chain joins TRBV3-1 to TRBJ2-7; D gene uncertain. The V gene's germline CDR1 is LGHDT and CDR2 YNNKEL (reference sequence). Trimming shortened V by 1 base and J by 0 bases, and 7 bases separated the two germline ends. The CDR3 consists of 14 residues.

The chain carries TRBV5-5 and TRBJ1-5; no clear D. Germline CDR1 reads SGHKS; CDR2 reads YYEKEE (reference sequence). The V end lost 0 bases, the J end lost 2 bases, and 9 bases lay between the germline ends. The length of the CDR3 is 15 residues. The CDR3 reads CASSLGWGGNQPQHF. The CDR3 DNA is TGTGCCAGCAGCTTGGGATGGGGAGGCAATCAGCCCCAGCATTTT.

The gene calls are TRBV29-1 and TRBJ2-6; D is uncertain. The CDR3 spans 17 residues. V was trimmed by 8 bases and J by 4 bases, leaving 24 bases between them. The germline CDR1 and CDR2 sequences are SQVTM and ANQGSEA. As DNA, the CDR3 is TGCAGCACCCTCGGGCGTTCCTCGACGGCCGGGGCCAACGTCCTGACTTTC. Its protein product is CSTLGRSSTAGANVLTF.